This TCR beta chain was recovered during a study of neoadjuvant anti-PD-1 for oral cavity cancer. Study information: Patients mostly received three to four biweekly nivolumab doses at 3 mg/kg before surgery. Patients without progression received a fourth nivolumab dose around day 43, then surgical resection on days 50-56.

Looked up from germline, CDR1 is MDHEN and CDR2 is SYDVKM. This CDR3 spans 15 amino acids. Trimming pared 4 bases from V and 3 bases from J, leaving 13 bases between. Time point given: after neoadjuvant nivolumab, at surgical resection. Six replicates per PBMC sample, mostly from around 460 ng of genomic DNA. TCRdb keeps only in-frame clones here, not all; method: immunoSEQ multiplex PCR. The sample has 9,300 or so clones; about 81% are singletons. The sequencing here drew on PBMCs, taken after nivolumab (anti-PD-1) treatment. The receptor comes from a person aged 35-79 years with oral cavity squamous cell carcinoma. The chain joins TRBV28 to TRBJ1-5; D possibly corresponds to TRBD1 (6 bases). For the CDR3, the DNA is TGTGCCAGCAGTTCTCCGGGGGGGGCCAATCAGCCCCAGCATTTT. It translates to CASSSPGGANQPQHF.